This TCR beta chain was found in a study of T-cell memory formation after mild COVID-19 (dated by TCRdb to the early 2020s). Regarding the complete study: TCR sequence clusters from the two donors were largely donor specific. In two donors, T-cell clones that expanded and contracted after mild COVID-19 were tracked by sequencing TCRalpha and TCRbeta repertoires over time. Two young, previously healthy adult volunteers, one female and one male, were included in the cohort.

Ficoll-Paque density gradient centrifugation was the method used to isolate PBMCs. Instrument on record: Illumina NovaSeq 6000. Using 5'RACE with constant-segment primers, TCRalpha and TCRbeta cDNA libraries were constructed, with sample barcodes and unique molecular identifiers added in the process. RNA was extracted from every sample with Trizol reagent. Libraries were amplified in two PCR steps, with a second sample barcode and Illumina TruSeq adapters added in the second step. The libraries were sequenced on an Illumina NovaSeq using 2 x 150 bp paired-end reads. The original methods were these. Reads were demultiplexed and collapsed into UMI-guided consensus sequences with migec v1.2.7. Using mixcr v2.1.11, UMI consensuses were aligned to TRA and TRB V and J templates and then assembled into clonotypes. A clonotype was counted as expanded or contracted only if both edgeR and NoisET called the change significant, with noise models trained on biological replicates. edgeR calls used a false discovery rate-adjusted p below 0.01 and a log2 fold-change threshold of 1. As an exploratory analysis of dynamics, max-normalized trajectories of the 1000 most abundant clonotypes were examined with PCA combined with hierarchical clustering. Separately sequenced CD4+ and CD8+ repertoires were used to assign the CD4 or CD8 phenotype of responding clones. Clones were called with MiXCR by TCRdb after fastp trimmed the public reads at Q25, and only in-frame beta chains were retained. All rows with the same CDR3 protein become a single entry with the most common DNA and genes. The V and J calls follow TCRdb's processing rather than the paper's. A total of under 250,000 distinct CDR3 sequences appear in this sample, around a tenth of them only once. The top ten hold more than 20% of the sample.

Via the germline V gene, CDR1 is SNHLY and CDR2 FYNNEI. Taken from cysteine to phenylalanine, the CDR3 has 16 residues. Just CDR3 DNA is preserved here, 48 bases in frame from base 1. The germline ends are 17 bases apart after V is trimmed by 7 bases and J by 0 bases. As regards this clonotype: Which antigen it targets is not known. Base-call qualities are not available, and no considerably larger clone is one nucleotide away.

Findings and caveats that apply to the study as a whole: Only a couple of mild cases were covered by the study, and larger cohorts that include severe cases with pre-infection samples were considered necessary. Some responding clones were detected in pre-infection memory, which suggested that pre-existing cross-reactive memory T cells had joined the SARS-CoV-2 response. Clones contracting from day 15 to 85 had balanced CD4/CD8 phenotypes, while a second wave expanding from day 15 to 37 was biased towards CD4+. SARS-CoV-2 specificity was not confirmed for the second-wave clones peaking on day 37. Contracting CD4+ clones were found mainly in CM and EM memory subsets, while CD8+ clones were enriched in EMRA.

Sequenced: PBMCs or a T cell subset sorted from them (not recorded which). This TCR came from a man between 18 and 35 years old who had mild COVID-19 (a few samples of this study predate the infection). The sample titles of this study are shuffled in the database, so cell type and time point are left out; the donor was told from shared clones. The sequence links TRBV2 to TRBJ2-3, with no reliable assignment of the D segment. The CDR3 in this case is CASTQGLGRSTDTQYF. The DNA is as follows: TGTGCCAGCACCCAAGGCCTGGGCAGGAGCACAGATACGCAGTATTTT.